This T cell receptor (beta chain) was captured by sequencing in a study of blood T cell repertoires in COVID-19 (dated by TCRdb to about 2020). Turning to the overall study: Samples covering the acute and convalescent phases of COVID-19 were provided by collaborators in the United States, Italy and Spain. The prospective study material was composed of cDNA or gDNA derived from T cells, B-cell-depleted T cells, or PBMCs. Subjects who had been exposed to COVID-19, were actively infected with it, or had recovered from it provided the deeply sampled blood TCRbeta repertoires that made up the dataset. The repertoires were released in a freely available public database meant as a resource for research on the immune response to SARS-CoV-2. The samples were drawn from two sources: the first 160 participants of the ongoing ImmuneRACE study, and about 1,300 subjects contributed by 6 global collaborators. Nearly every sample came with metadata listing a de-identified subject ID, COVID-19 status, age in years and sex. Where available, HLA class I and class II types were obtained from metadata supplied by the sample provider rather than from assay-based typing.

Each collaborating institution followed its own protocols to collect whole blood in K2EDTA tubes. Collaborator samples were shipped for TCRbeta analysis as frozen whole blood, isolated PBMCs, or DNA extracted from either sample type. Overall results and qualifications from the work: How much clinical and demographic metadata was included differed by source and by participant, and the metadata was provided uncurated.

TCRbeta CDR3 regions were amplified from genomic DNA by means of the immunoSEQ Assay, a bias-controlled multiplex PCR. In the original analysis: Nucleated cell counts per sample were estimated from amplification of reference gene primers within the assay. Sequence reads were collapsed and filtered to measure the absolute abundance of every unique TCRbeta CDR3 rearrangement. For each sample, productive Simpson clonality was calculated as the square root of Simpson's diversity index over productive rearrangements. Sourced from immuneACCESS, this table was stored by TCRdb with only in-frame sequences that have V and J called. A share of the clones is absent; for the studies checked, an unresolved V gene accounts for under half, and the remainder has no known explanation. V and J calls and clone size are copied from that table; D and trimming were computed from the DNA. The sample contains 50,000 to 70,000 clones, 70% to 80% of them found a single time. Less than 25% of the sample lies in the top ten.

This clone was counted once. This receptor's antigen is unknown. Qualities for individual bases were not recorded, and no much larger clone is one base off. The germline V gene (reference sequence) sets CDR1 to SEHNR and CDR2 to FQNEAQ. Trimming removed 1 base from V and 5 bases from J, leaving 12 bases between the germline ends. The CDR3, from cysteine to phenylalanine, totals 15 residues. Of the read, only the CDR3 DNA is kept; its 45 bases are in frame from base 1. Sequencing was carried out using peripheral blood. This TCR came from a man aged 50 or older with active or convalescent COVID-19. The V and J genes are TRBV7-9 and TRBJ2-1; the best D guess is TRBD1, with 5 bases matching. The DNA sequence reads TGTGCCAGCAGCTTAGGCAGCATGGGGCACAATGAGCAGTTCTTC. Translation gives CASSLGSMGHNEQFF.